The sequence of this T cell receptor beta chain was determined in a study of blood T cell repertoires in COVID-19 (dated by TCRdb to 2020 to 2022). Concerning the study at large: Samples from collaborators originated in the United States, Italy and Spain and spanned both the acute and convalescent phases of COVID-19. The material from the prospective study consisted of cDNA or gDNA derived from T cells, B-cell-depleted T cells, or PBMCs. Subjects who had been exposed to COVID-19, were actively infected with it, or had recovered from it provided the deeply sampled blood TCRbeta repertoires that made up the dataset. The repertoires were released in a freely available public database meant as a resource for research on the immune response to SARS-CoV-2. The samples were drawn from two sources: the first 160 participants of the ongoing ImmuneRACE study, and over 1,000 subjects contributed by 6 global collaborators. Nearly every sample came with metadata listing a de-identified subject ID, COVID-19 status, age in years and sex. Where available, HLA class I and class II types were taken from metadata supplied by the sample provider and were not determined by assay-based typing. Results the study describes overall, beyond this receptor: The quantity of clinical and demographic metadata differed by source and by participant and was supplied without curation.

Details on this clone: No antigen is known for it. Base qualities are not provided; no much larger clone lies one nucleotide away.

TCRbeta CDR3 regions were amplified from genomic DNA by means of the immunoSEQ Assay, a bias-controlled multiplex PCR. Regarding the original processing steps: The number of nucleated cells in each sample was estimated from the amplification of reference gene primers within the assay. To quantify the absolute abundance of each unique TCRbeta CDR3 rearrangement, sequence reads were collapsed and filtered. Productive Simpson clonality was computed per sample as the square root of Simpson's diversity index over productive rearrangements. Entries here come from immuneACCESS through TCRdb and include only in-frame sequences with V and J called. Some clones fail to appear in such tables; in the studies checked, an unresolved V gene covers under half of the shortfall, and the cause of the remainder is unknown. The D gene and trimming were derived from the DNA, and the V and J assignments and clone size from that table. The sample table holds over 90,000 clones, of which approximately 89% were seen once. 15% to 20% of the sample goes to the ten largest clones.

The CDR3 spans 13 residues, from the cysteine through the phenylalanine. Here the CDR3 DNA is all that survives: 39 bases in frame from base 1. Trimming accounts for 4 bases at V and 2 bases at J, while the number of junction bases matched to no gene is 2. The collaborating institutions used their own protocols to collect whole blood in K2EDTA tubes. Collaborator samples were shipped for TCRbeta analysis as frozen whole blood, isolated PBMCs, or DNA extracted from either sample type. The rearranged segments are TRBV5-3 and TRBJ1-1, with 7 bases aligning to TRBD1. TRBV5-3 is reported as an ORF; its role is uncertain. This TCR came from a woman older than 75 in a cohort sampled during active COVID-19. Sequencing was done on a sample of peripheral blood. The nucleotide sequence is TGTGCCAGAAGCCGGGACAGAAACACTGAAGCTTTCTTT. The encoded protein is CARSRDRNTEAFF.